The 21 T cell receptor beta chains below all came from one sample that was sequenced in a study of cytomegalovirus exposure and HLA in healthy donors. PCR used 60 Vbeta primers and 13 Jbeta primers. Sequenced by immunoSEQ multiplex PCR; TCRdb stores in-frame clones only, minus some. In the table there are approximately 170,000 clones, 85% of which are singletons. The sample taken for sequencing was PBMCs. Every receptor here comes from a boy aged 2 to 10 in good health and CMV-seronegative.

This clone was recorded a few times. This chain connects TRBV6-1 to TRBJ2-2, with D possibly being TRBD1 (6 bases). The CDR3 covers 12 residues. Germline lookup yields CDR1 MNHNS and CDR2 SASEGT. V was pared by 6 bases and J by 11 bases, with 13 bases between. CDR3 loop: CASSERQAELFF. The CDR3 nucleotides read TGTGCCAGCAGCGAACGACAGGCCGAGCTGTTTTTT.

The gene calls are TRBV5-1 and TRBJ2-5; TRBD1 matches 9 bases. The end of the DNA fits TRBJ2-7 better, so the J call may be wrong. This CDR3 is built from 15 residues. From germline, CDR1 is SGHRS and CDR2 YFSETQ. This CDR3 is CASSPTGTGTYEQYF. In DNA form, the CDR3 reads TGCGCCAGCAGCCCCACCGGGACAGGGACCTACGAGCAGTACTTC.

The rearrangement uses TRBV6-5 and TRBJ1-6; perhaps TRBD1 as D (5 bases). Trimming removed 7 bases at V and 0 bases at J, with 10 bases between. CDR1 and CDR2 from the germline V gene are MNHEY and SVGAGI. This CDR3 spans 15 amino acids. CDR3 sequence reads: CASTNGGSYNSPLHF. The CDR3 DNA follows: TGTGCCAGCACTAACGGGGGCTCCTATAATTCACCCCTCCACTTT.

The V call is TRBV19, the J call TRBJ2-1; 12 bases agree with TRBD2. After removal of 3 bases from V and 3 bases from J, the junction contained 6 bases not matched to a gene. The CDR3 consists of 17 residues. The germline V gene encodes CDR1 LNHDA and CDR2 SQIVND (reference sequence). Here the CDR3 reads CASSIYRLAGVYNEQFF. CDR3 bases: TGTGCCAGTAGTATCTATCGACTAGCGGGGGTCTACAATGAGCAGTTCTTC.

The genes are TRBV12-1 and TRBJ2-1; TRBD2, as called in the table, went unchecked against the DNA. TRBV12-1 is a pseudogene locus. The CDR3 covers 16 residues. CDR3 in amino acids: CASSRGLAGGPGEQFF. DNA for the CDR3: TGTGCCAGCAGCAGGGGACTAGCGGGAGGGCCTGGTGAGCAGTTCTTC.

The chain recombines TRBV6-1 with TRBJ2-1; 8 nucleotides line up with TRBD2. V lost 4 bases and J lost 6; bases outside the gene matches: 2. The CDR3 is made up of 13 amino acids. CDR1 and CDR2 (germline): MNHNS, SASEGT. CDR3 in amino acids: CASSVTSVNEQFF. CDR3 nucleotide sequence: TGTGCCAGCAGTGTGACTAGCGTCAATGAGCAGTTCTTC.

As for this clone: The germline gene is not matched at one end of the junction; a read error may be the cause. Other DNA sequences from this sample encode an identical CDR3 as well. The chain couples TRBV5-1 to TRBJ2-1; 12 bases map to TRBD2. From germline, CDR1 is SGHRS and CDR2 YFSETQ. The CDR3 is made up of 17 amino acids. This CDR3 is CASSLWLAGGPSNEQFF. CDR3 DNA: TGCGCCAGTAGCTTGTGGCTAGCGGGAGGGCCGTCCAATGAGCAGTTCTTC.

The chain joins TRBV6-5 to TRBJ1-1; possibly TRBD1 for D (5 bases). CDR1 and CDR2 (germline): MNHEY, SVGAGI. There are 15 residues in the CDR3. V lost 2 bases and J lost 1, with 11 bases in between. The CDR3 here is CASSYAGGRNTEAFF. As DNA, the CDR3 is TGTGCCAGCAGTTACGCGGGGGGTCGGAACACTGAAGCTTTCTTT.

This CDR3 is CASSQDRGIYGYTF. CDR3 nucleotide sequence: TGTGCCAGCAGCCAAGACAGGGGTATCTATGGCTACACCTTC. The rearrangement uses TRBV14 and TRBJ1-2, with a weak D call TRBD1 (6 bases). CDR1 SGHDN and CDR2 FVKESK come from the germline V gene. CDR3 length: 14 amino acids. V shed 0 bases and J shed 4 bases, with 9 bases lying between them.

The chain links TRBV2 to TRBJ2-7; tentatively, D is TRBD2 (5 bases). Germline V gene sequence: CDR1 SNHLY, CDR2 FYNNEI. The V and J ends lost 2 bases and 7 bases respectively, with 15 bases between them. This CDR3 comprises 14 residues. Here the CDR3 reads CASSENSRLREQYV. The DNA of the CDR3 is TGTGCCAGCAGTGAAAACAGTCGACTACGGGAGCAGTACGTC.

This chain joins TRBV30 and TRBJ2-5; D remains unclear. This CDR3 region has 12 residues. Deletions cut 2 bases from V and 4 bases from J, with 8 bases between. Germline V lookup: CDR1 GTSNPN, CDR2 SVGIG (reference sequence). This chain's CDR3 is CAWSQTGETQYF. For the CDR3, the DNA is TGTGCCTGGAGTCAGACGGGAGAGACCCAGTACTTC.

The chain uses TRBV9 and TRBJ2-3; 14 positions agree with TRBD2. Germline loops: CDR1 SGDLS, CDR2 YYNGEE. V lost 3 bases and J lost 1; bases outside the gene matches: 4. This CDR3 is built from 17 residues. The chain's CDR3 is CASSALTSGRGTDTQYF. CDR3 in DNA: TGTGCCAGCAGCGCGTTGACTAGCGGGAGGGGCACAGATACGCAGTATTTT.

J is TRBJ1-2 and V is TRBV2, with D possibly matching TRBD1 (6 bases). V was cut by 6 bases and J by 4 bases, with 9 bases left in between. Germline V gene lookup returns CDR1 SNHLY and CDR2 FYNNEI. There are 12 residues in the CDR3. CDR3 region: CASSAGVYGYTF. The CDR3 nucleotides read TGTGCCAGCAGCGCAGGGGTCTATGGCTACACCTTC. Full variable domain (missing parts from reference TRBV2 and TRBJ1-2): EPEVTQTPSHQVTQMGQEVILRCVPISNHLYFYWYRQILGQKVEFLVSFYNNEISEKSEIFDDQFSVERPDGSNFTLKIRSTKLEDSAMYFCASSAGVYGYTFGSGTRLTVV.

V and J are TRBV15 and TRBJ2-7, with 8 bases matching TRBD2. CDR3 size: 11 residues. Unmatched junction bases numbered 4, after V lost 3 bases and J lost 12 bases. CDR1 LNHNV and CDR2 YYDKDF come from the germline V gene (reference sequence). In DNA form, the CDR3 reads TGTGCCACCAGCAGTGGACTAGCACGGTACTTC. Protein product: CATSSGLARYF. The full variable domain, its missing parts supplied by reference TRBV15 and TRBJ2-7, is DAMVIQNPRYQVTQFGKPVTLSCSQTLNHNVMYWYQQKSSQAPKLLFHYYDKDFNNEADTPDNFQSRRPNTSFCFLDIRSPGLGDTAMYLCATSSGLARYFGPGTRLTVT.

Concerning this clone: The sample has other DNA sequences that encode this CDR3 too. The chain carries TRBV5-1 and TRBJ2-5; D call uncertain. Germline-derived CDR1 and CDR2 are SGHRS and YFSETQ. The CDR3 is 13 amino acids. V was trimmed by 0 bases and J by 4 bases, leaving 7 bases between them. This CDR3 reads CASSLAGLETQYF. The CDR3 DNA sequence: TGCGCCAGCAGCTTGGCCGGTTTAGAGACCCAGTACTTC.

V and J are TRBV23-1 and TRBJ1-1; weak D call: TRBD1 (5 bases). Being an ORF, TRBV23-1 has a function that is uncertain. The CDR3 sequence is 13 residues long. V was shortened by 3 bases and J by 1 base, with 6 bases between the two germline ends. CDR3 loop: CASSHQGNTEAFF. CDR3 coding DNA: TGCGCCAGCAGTCATCAGGGGAACACTGAAGCTTTCTTT.

This clone was seen once. The rearrangement uses TRBV20-1 and TRBJ2-3; a possible D gene is TRBD2 (6 bases). The CDR3 totals 11 residues. Looked up from germline, CDR1 is DFQATT and CDR2 is SNEGSKA (reference sequence). CDR3 protein: CSRVAADTQYF. The DNA of the CDR3 is TGCTCCAGAGTAGCGGCAGATACGCAGTATTTT.

In this sample, this clone turned up once. V is TRBV11-3 and J is TRBJ2-1; tentative D call: TRBD1 (6 bases). The CDR3 is 16 amino acids. Germline loops: CDR1 SGHNT, CDR2 YENEEA. Deletions cut 5 bases from V and 8 bases from J, with 22 bases between. The DNA for the CDR3 is TGTGCCAGCAGCCGGGGATCCGGGACAATTCGCGATGAGCAGTTCTTC. Translation: CASSRGSGTIRDEQFF.

This clone came up once. The chain has TRBV4-1 and TRBJ2-1; D perhaps matches TRBD2 (7 bases). There are 11 residues in the CDR3. In germline, CDR1 is MGHRA, CDR2 YSYEKL. The germline V and J ends were trimmed by 7 bases and 8 bases, with 9 bases remaining between them. CDR3 region: CASKGGDEQFF. The CDR3 DNA reads as TGCGCCAGCAAAGGGGGGGATGAGCAGTTCTTC.

The chain carries TRBV19 and TRBJ1-3; tentative D call: TRBD1 (6 bases). The CDR3 has 19 residues. V lost 3 bases and J 2 bases, leaving 23 bases between the germline ends. The V gene's germline CDR1 is LNHDA and CDR2 SQIVND (reference sequence). CDR3 sequence reads: CASSIAGTGFFFTGNTIYF. The CDR3 nucleotides read TGTGCCAGTAGTATCGCCGGTACAGGGTTCTTTTTTACTGGAAACACCATATATTTT.

V is TRBV4-1 and J is TRBJ2-5; TRBD1 might be the D (6 bases). The DNA end is a closer match to TRBJ2-7, so the J assignment may be wrong. Germline V lookup: CDR1 MGHRA, CDR2 YSYEKL. This CDR3 region has 14 residues. The CDR3 coding sequence is TGCGCCAGCAGCCACCCCCGACAGGCCAACGAGCAGTACTTC. This encodes CASSHPRQANEQYF.